The clone carrying this T cell receptor (beta chain) came up a few times. What it binds is unknown. V lost 6 bases and J lost 4, with 8 bases in between. Germline loops: CDR1 ENHRY, CDR2 SYGVKD. The length of the CDR3 is 12 residues. Via MiXCR, TCRdb re-called the RT-PCR reads, giving one row per CDR3 protein. The sample lists around 520,000 distinct CDR3 sequences; roughly 25% were seen once. The data belong to a study of response to subunit inactivated influenza vaccine. Study-level results: Authors suggested few new T cells are recruited by each seasonal influenza vaccination.

Sample: CD4+ T cells sorted from PBMCs, taken more than 4 days after vaccination. The receptor comes from a man aged 45-60 years who received an inactivated influenza vaccine. The chain couples TRBV10-3 to TRBJ2-3; TRBD1 is a possible D gene (5 bases). CDR3 sequence: CAIRGLSDTQYF. In DNA, the CDR3 is TGTGCCATCAGGGGGCTGTCAGATACGCAGTATTTT.